The present T cell receptor (beta chain) was sequenced within a study of B cell selection in AIRE deficiency. Trimming left V 3 bases short and J 8 bases short, with 13 bases between. This CDR3 is built from 14 residues. Germline CDR1 reads SGHNT; CDR2 reads YENEEA. The sorted conventional CD4 T cells were gated as CD4+CD127+. The table came from immunoSEQ multiplex PCR; TCRdb's copy has only in-frame clones and leaves some out. The sample comprises fewer than 25,000 clones, around 97% of which are singletons, and roughly 0.3% rests with the top ten. This TCR came from a human donor with AIRE deficiency. The rearrangement links TRBV11-3 to TRBJ1-4, with TRBD1 as a possible D gene (6 bases). Sequenced material: conventional CD4+ T cells sorted from PBMCs. In DNA, the CDR3 is TGTGCCAGCAGCTTGAGGGGGGGACAAGAAAAACTGTTTTTT. It encodes CASSLRGGQEKLFF.